This record looks at one T cell receptor (beta chain) sequence and its context. The antigen remains unidentified. The CDR3 has 11 residues. Trimming removed 1 base at V and 7 bases at J, with 7 bases between. The germline gives CDR1 DFQATT, CDR2 SNEGSKA (reference sequence). The data were obtained in a study of blood T cells in healthy people across ages. Findings of the study overall: Nothing was known about donor CMV status, and this possibly confounded expanded clonotype changes.

A sample-barcoded 5' primer and a J-beta primer mix were used in a second PCR of roughly 6 to 12 cycles. TCRdb recomputed calls from the 5' RACE reads with MiXCR, one row per CDR3 protein. The sample holds 600,000 to 1,000,000 distinct CDR3 sequences, approximately 25% seen once. The data also belong to a second study, concerning T cells of mothers and their children. That publication notes: A few healthy Caucasian mothers, along with their six children, served as the donors. The authors found no persistent microchimeric T cell clones.

The chain recombines TRBV20-1 with TRBJ1-1, with D hard to call. The TCR sequence derives from a boy between 10 and 17 years old in good health. Input material: blood. The CDR3 is CSARVIGEAFF. In nucleotides, the CDR3 is TGCAGTGCTAGAGTGATCGGTGAAGCTTTCTTT.